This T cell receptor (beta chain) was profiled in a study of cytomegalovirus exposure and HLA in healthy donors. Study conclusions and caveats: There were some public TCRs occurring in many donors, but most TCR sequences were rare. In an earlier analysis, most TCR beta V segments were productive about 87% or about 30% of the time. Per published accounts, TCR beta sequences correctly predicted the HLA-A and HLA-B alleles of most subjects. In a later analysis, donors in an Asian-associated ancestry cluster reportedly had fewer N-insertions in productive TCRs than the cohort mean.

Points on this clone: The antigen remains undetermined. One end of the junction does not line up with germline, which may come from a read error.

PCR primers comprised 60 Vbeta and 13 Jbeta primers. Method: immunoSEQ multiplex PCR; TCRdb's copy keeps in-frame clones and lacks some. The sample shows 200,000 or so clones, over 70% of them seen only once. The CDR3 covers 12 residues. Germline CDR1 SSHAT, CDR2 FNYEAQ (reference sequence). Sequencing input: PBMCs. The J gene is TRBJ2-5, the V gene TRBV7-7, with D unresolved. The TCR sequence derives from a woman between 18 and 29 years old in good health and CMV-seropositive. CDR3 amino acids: CASSPLQEAQYF. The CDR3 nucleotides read TGTGCTAGCAGCCCCCTTCAAGAGGCCCAGTACTTC.